This TCR beta chain was obtained from a study of T cells in Graves' hyperthyroidism and ophthalmopathy. Study results and caveats: Most clonotypes expanded in the thyroid (above 0.001) were also present in blood.

Amplification of TCR beta CDR3 regions used RNA as the template. HTBI primers were the set used in a first-round RT-PCR of the TCR CDR3. TCRdb re-derived calls from the multiplex PCR reads in MiXCR, one entry per CDR3 protein. The data hold 700,000 to 850,000 distinct CDR3 sequences, with approximately 40% observed a single time. As regards this clonotype: Antigen specificity is unknown.

The study enrolled patients aged 18 to 65 with newly diagnosed hyperthyroidism of under 2 months' duration. The clonotype comes from a woman between 40 and 55 years old with Graves' hyperthyroidism. Sequences were obtained from blood.

The CDR3 region is CASSEDYRATDTQYF. In DNA, the CDR3 is TGTGCCAGCAGTGAAGATTACCGGGCCACAGATACGCAGTATTTT. The genes are TRBV2 and TRBJ2-3, with D hard to call. CDR3 length: 15 amino acids. Germline values: CDR1 SNHLY, CDR2 FYNNEI. V lost 1 base and J lost 2, with 10 bases in between.